The sequence of this T cell receptor beta chain was determined in a study of CD8 T cells in Susac syndrome. This CDR3 is 15 amino acids long. Germline CDR1 SGHRS, CDR2 YFSETQ. V lost 3 bases to trimming and J lost 0 bases; unmatched junction nucleotides: 6. TEMRA cells were FACS-enriched, unlike CD8+ and CD4+ T cells, which were negatively isolated. 0.5 to 1 ug RNA was reverse transcribed with random hexamers. An immunoSEQ multiplex PCR amplified TCR beta CDR3 over 54 Vbeta and 13 Jbeta. TCRdb reprocessed the immunoSEQ multiplex PCR reads via MiXCR and lists one record per CDR3 protein. Among about 160,000 distinct CDR3 sequences listed, around 95% were seen once.

Sequenced: CD4+ T cells from PBMCs. The sequence came from a human donor in good health. The rearrangement uses TRBV5-1 and TRBJ2-7, with 7 bases matching TRBD1. This chain's CDR3 is CASSSGTAFSYEQYF. The CDR3 nucleotides are TGCGCCAGCAGCTCAGGGACAGCCTTCTCCTACGAGCAGTACTTC.